This T cell receptor (delta chain) was recorded in a study of DNA immune sequencing with unique molecular identifiers (TCRdb year 2020). The study in broad terms: gammadelta T cells were enriched from buffy coats using immunomagnetic cell separation, and their genomic DNA was sequenced. Fluorescence-activated cell sorting was used to enrich gammadelta T cells from the PBMC of nine to ten healthy people. To compare enriched and non-enriched samples, approximately 100 ng of enriched gammadelta T-cell DNA and roughly 0.97 ug of non-enriched PBMC DNA were sequenced. An ultrasensitive DNA-based TRD repertoire sequencing method using PCR-introduced unique molecular identifiers was developed and validated in the study. The method was checked using synthetic reference molecules and blood samples from healthy people. All donors were healthy individuals, and approximately 11 of the donors were profiled using sorted gammadelta T cells from peripheral blood. Overall study results and their limits: Among clonotypes in healthy donors, TRDV2 paired with TRDJ1 was identified as the most common TRD rearrangement. TRD repertoire diversity varied between healthy donors, with several donors highly oligoclonal where top 5 clonotypes exceeded half of productive molecules. The primer-based approach cannot detect novel TRD sequences that are not targeted by the primers.

Receptor amplification or capture employed multiplex PCR. A 32-plex assay with primers for all 8 TRDV and 4 TRDJ genes covering the CDR3 was used to amplify genomic DNA. A 12-nucleotide UMI was added during two to three barcoding PCR cycles, followed by a second PCR with Illumina adapter primers. AMPure XP beads were used to purify the libraries, and library quality was checked on a Fragment Analyzer using the HS NGS Fragment kit. An Illumina MiniSeq mid-output kit with about 20% PhiX and 150 cycles of paired-end reads was used for sequencing. The paper's processing steps were these. MIGEC version 1.2.9 was used to process reads, grouping reads by UMI and building error-corrected consensus sequences. Modified VDJtools version 1.2.1 scripts and the tcR R package were used for post-processing. TCRdb reran clone calling on the public reads with CATT; rows sharing one DNA sequence were then combined. The V and J calls follow TCRdb's processing rather than the paper's. The sample table lists around 5,200 delta-chain clones, 11% of them with a count of one. The leading ten clones occupy around half of the sample.

At least ten counts were recorded for this clone. What this receptor recognizes is not known. No qualities accompany the bases; no much larger clone lies one base away. The CDR3 contains 15 residues, cysteine and phenylalanine counted. Only the CDR3 part of the read is kept: 45 bases, read in frame from the first base. Compared with germline, V lacks 2 bases and J lacks 1 base; bases without a gene match: 10. The germline V gene (reference sequence) sets CDR1 to TVYSNPD and CDR2 to GDNSRS. The clonotype originates from a human donor in good health. Sequenced input: gamma-delta T cells enriched from blood buffy coat, or unenriched PBMCs (not recorded which). The chain is encoded by TRDV3 joined to TRDJ1, with 7 middle bases fitting TRDD3. The DNA is TGTGCCTTTTCTCGGTGGGGGGATGCCACCGATAAACTCATCTTT. Its protein reads: CAFSRWGDATDKLIF.